These 25 T cell receptor beta chains were sequenced from one sample in a study of T cells after yellow fever vaccination. One entry per CDR3 protein, called by TCRdb with MiXCR from the 5' RACE reads. The table has hundreds of thousands of distinct CDR3 sequences, around 19% seen once. The input for sequencing was PBMCs, taken before the yellow fever booster vaccination. These receptors all stem from a man younger than 35 who received the YFV17D yellow fever vaccine.

The sample holds a few counts of this clonotype. The V call is TRBV18, the J call TRBJ2-7; a weak D match, TRBD2 (6 bases). Trimming removed 4 bases from V and 2 bases from J, with 6 bases in between. Germline loops: CDR1 KGHSH, CDR2 LQKENI. This CDR3 has 12 amino acids. CDR3 in amino acids: CASSRGAYEQYV. CDR3 sequence (DNA): TGTGCCAGCTCACGCGGGGCCTACGAGCAGTACGTC.

V gene TRBV5-1 combines with J gene TRBJ2-1; a weak D match, TRBD2 (6 bases). CDR3 size: 15 residues. Trimming shortened V by 3 bases and J by 0 bases, and 10 bases separated the two germline ends. The germline V gene has CDR1 SGHRS and CDR2 YFSETQ. CDR3 amino acids: CASSSGLFSYNEQFF. The CDR3 DNA follows: TGCGCCAGCAGCTCGGGACTTTTCTCCTACAATGAGCAGTTCTTC.

The CDR3 region is CAISESSGSRGYTF. The CDR3 region has the DNA TGTGCCATCAGTGAGTCGTCAGGATCTAGGGGCTACACCTTC. This chain joins TRBV10-3 and TRBJ1-2, with D hard to call. CDR1 is ENHRY and CDR2 is SYGVKD in the germline V gene. The CDR3 consists of 14 residues. Trimming cost V 0 bases and J 8 bases, with 13 bases left between them.

This clonotype was detected a few times. The chain couples TRBV6-5 to TRBJ2-2, with D tentatively TRBD1 (5 bases). Per germline, CDR1 MNHEY and CDR2 SVGAGI. The V end was cut by 0 bases, the J end by 0 bases, with 8 bases between. CDR3 length: 16 residues. CDR3 protein: CASSYSTATNTGELFF. In DNA form, the CDR3 reads TGTGCCAGCAGTTACTCGACAGCCACGAACACCGGGGAGCTGTTTTTT.

This clonotype was recorded a few times. The rearrangement links TRBV7-3 to TRBJ2-3; D gene uncertain. V shed 3 bases and J shed 5 bases, with 15 bases lying between them. This CDR3 has 15 amino acids. Germline V lookup: CDR1 SGHTA, CDR2 FQGTGA. This CDR3 reads CASSFSSTGRDTQYF. The CDR3, as DNA: TGTGCCAGCAGCTTTTCGTCAACCGGGCGAGATACGCAGTATTTT. Full variable domain (outside the CDR3, taken from reference TRBV7-3 and TRBJ2-3): GAGVSQTPSNKVTEKGKYVELRCDPISGHTALYWYRQSLGQGPEFLIYFQGTGAADDSGLPNDRFFAVRPEGSVSTLKIQRTERGDSAVYLCASSFSSTGRDTQYFGPGTRLTVL.

This clonotype showed up just a few times. The V and J genes are TRBV5-1 and TRBJ2-3, with D tentatively TRBD1 or TRBD2 (5 bases each). This CDR3 is 14 amino acids long. The V gene lost 0 bases and the J gene lost 1 base, with 6 bases spanning the gap. Germline-derived CDR1 and CDR2 are SGHRS and YFSETQ. The CDR3 is CASSLGDRTDTQYF. CDR3 nucleotides: TGCGCCAGCAGCTTGGGGGACCGCACAGATACGCAGTATTTT. The whole variable domain, remainder taken from reference TRBV5-1 and TRBJ2-3, is KAGVTQTPRYLIKTRGQQVTLSCSPISGHRSVSWYQQTPGQGLQFLFEYFSETQRNKGNFPGRFSGRQFSNSRSEMNVSTLELGDSALYLCASSLGDRTDTQYFGPGTRLTVL.

This clonotype was seen more than once but under ten times. At one end, the junction sequence differs from germline, possibly due to a read error. This chain connects TRBV20-1 to TRBJ1-5, with D unresolved. Germline CDR1 reads DFQATT; CDR2 reads SNEGSKA (reference sequence). The CDR3 covers 15 residues. CDR3 residues: CSARETLTSNQPQHF. The CDR3 DNA is TGCAGTGCGAGAGAAACACTCACGAGCAATCAGCCCCAGCATTTT.

This clonotype was counted a few times. V and J are TRBV25-1 and TRBJ1-2, with D maybe TRBD1 (6 bases). The CDR3 contains 15 residues. The V gene lost 7 bases and the J gene lost 2 bases, with 17 bases spanning the gap. Germline lookup yields CDR1 MGHDK and CDR2 SYGVNS. The CDR3 region is CASTLRGRGNYGYTF. The CDR3 DNA reads as TGTGCCAGCACCTTGCGGGGCAGGGGCAACTATGGCTACACCTTC.

This clonotype was seen a handful of times. The chain uses TRBV6-5 and TRBJ2-1; 7 nucleotides agree with TRBD1. Losses at the gene ends were 7 bases for V and 5 bases for J; bases not matched to a gene: 8. The CDR3 is 14 residues long. CDR1 is MNHEY, CDR2 SVGAGI, per germline. The chain's CDR3 is CASNRQGSHNEQFF. The CDR3 nucleotides read TGTGCCAGCAATCGACAGGGAAGTCACAATGAGCAGTTCTTC.

This clonotype came up a few times. This chain connects TRBV7-2 to TRBJ1-3; D possibly corresponds to TRBD1 (6 bases). Trimming removed 11 bases at V and 0 bases at J, with 8 bases between. Germline assignment: CDR1 SGHTA and CDR2 FQGNSA. CDR3 size: 12 residues. The CDR3 sequence is CASGASGNTIYF. The CDR3 DNA sequence: TGTGCCTCGGGGGCCTCTGGAAACACCATATATTTT.

This clonotype was counted a few times. This chain connects TRBV5-1 to TRBJ1-2; D gene unclear. V was clipped by 4 bases and J by 4 bases, with 11 bases between them. The CDR3 extends over 13 amino acids. Germline V gene data show CDR1 as SGHRS and CDR2 as YFSETQ. The CDR3 DNA sequence: TGCGCCAGCAGCGATTCCTTGGGCTATGGCTACACCTTC. It translates to CASSDSLGYGYTF.

The V gene is TRBV7-6, the J gene TRBJ2-2; TRBD2 matches at 12 bases. V lost 4 bases and J lost 6; bases outside the gene matches: 6. The CDR3 has 16 residues. Germline CDR1 is SGHVS and CDR2 is FNYEAQ. The CDR3 DNA sequence: TGTGCCAGCAGCTCAACTAGCGGGGGGCTCGCCGGGGAGCTGTTTTTT. It codes for CASSSTSGGLAGELFF.

This clonotype was found a few times. V gene TRBV5-6 combines with J gene TRBJ2-7; 14 nucleotides agree with TRBD2. Per the germline V gene, CDR1 is SGHDT and CDR2 is YYEEEE. V shed 3 bases, J shed 7 bases, and the junction held 6 bases outside the gene matches. The CDR3 loop spans 15 amino acids. CDR3 protein: CASSSTGLAGGEQYV. The DNA for the CDR3 is TGTGCCAGCAGCTCAACTGGACTAGCGGGGGGTGAGCAGTACGTC.

V is TRBV5-5 and J is TRBJ1-4; no reliable D call. V lost 4 bases, J lost 7 bases, and 11 bases lay in between. The CDR3 length is 13 residues. Looked up from germline, CDR1 is SGHKS and CDR2 is YYEKEE (reference sequence). Here the CDR3 DNA reads TGTGCCAGCAGCCCGTCAGGACCTGAAAAACTGTTTTTT. This translates into CASSPSGPEKLFF.

This clonotype showed up just a few times. The chain recombines TRBV5-1 with TRBJ2-2; tentatively, D is TRBD1 (6 bases). Germline-derived CDR1 and CDR2 are SGHRS and YFSETQ. V shed 4 bases and J shed 5 bases, with 15 bases lying between them. This CDR3 has 15 amino acids. The CDR3 DNA sequence: TGCGCCAGCAGCCTCCGGGACACAACGACCGGGGAGCTGTTTTTT. This encodes CASSLRDTTTGELFF.

This clonotype was recorded only once. The V gene is TRBV15, the J gene TRBJ1-5; the D is unclear. V lost 0 bases and J 8 bases, leaving 11 bases between the germline ends. The CDR3 runs 14 residues. Germline V gene lookup returns CDR1 LNHNV and CDR2 YYDKDF (reference sequence). Here the CDR3 reads CATSRDQLDKPQHF. CDR3 bases: TGTGCCACCAGCAGAGATCAGCTCGATAAGCCCCAGCATTTT.

This clonotype has a handful of counts. This chain uses TRBV10-3 with TRBJ2-1; 7 bases map to TRBD1. The CDR3 runs to 15 residues. The J segment lost 4 bases and the V segment lost 4 bases, leaving 7 bases of the junction unmatched. CDR1 is ENHRY, CDR2 SYGVKD, per germline. The CDR3 nucleotides read TGTGCCATCAGTGCCTGGGACAGTCCTTACAATGAGCAGTTCTTC. It translates to CAISAWDSPYNEQFF.

This rearrangement joins TRBV10-3 to TRBJ2-5; 8 nucleotides agree with TRBD2. There are 15 residues in the CDR3. Germline CDR1 ENHRY, CDR2 SYGVKD. Trimming cost V 3 bases and J 1 base; bases outside gene matches: 4. The CDR3 DNA reads as TGTGCCATCAGTGAACTAGCGGACTCCCAAGAGACCCAGTACTTC. Protein sequence: CAISELADSQETQYF.

This clonotype was detected only a few times. This chain joins TRBV4-3 and TRBJ2-5; D call uncertain. Trimming took 0 bases from V and 5 from J, leaving 13 bases between them. Germline V gives CDR1 LGHNA, CDR2 YSLEER. This CDR3 region has 15 residues. CDR3 bases: TGCGCCAGCAGCCAAGACTTTACGGTGTATGAGACCCAGTACTTC. It is translated as CASSQDFTVYETQYF.

This clonotype came up a few times. The genes are TRBV6-2 or TRBV6-3 and TRBJ2-7, with a possible D match to TRBD1 (6 bases). From germline, CDR1 is MNHEY and CDR2 SVGEGT. V was pared by 5 bases and J by 6 bases, with 14 bases between. The CDR3 spans 13 residues. CDR3 sequence (DNA): TGTGCCAGCAGTGCCCTAGGGGGTGGCGAGCAGTACTTC. Encoded protein: CASSALGGGEQYF.

This clonotype was counted at least ten times. The rearrangement joins TRBV4-1 to TRBJ2-7; 8 nucleotides align to TRBD1. This CDR3 region has 15 residues. Germline CDR1 is MGHRA and CDR2 is YSYEKL. V was clipped by 5 bases and J by 6 bases; unmatched bases: 12. CDR3 in amino acids: CASSSRTGPLGEQYF. CDR3 DNA sequence: TGCGCCAGCAGCTCACGGACAGGGCCGTTGGGCGAGCAGTACTTC.

The rearrangement links TRBV24-1 to TRBJ1-5, with 10 bases that match TRBD1. In germline, CDR1 is KGHDR, CDR2 SFDVKD. Trimming at V came to 2 bases and at J to 2 bases, leaving 20 bases not matched to a gene. The CDR3 spans 22 residues. The CDR3, as DNA: TGTGCCACCAGTGATTCTTCCAATCCGGGACAGGGGAGAGGATCGCGCAATCAGCCCCAGCATTTT. Translation: CATSDSSNPGQGRGSRNQPQHF.

This clonotype came up a few times. The gene calls are TRBV6-5 and TRBJ1-1; weak D call: TRBD1 (5 bases). The CDR3 covers 14 residues. V was clipped by 1 base and J by 1 base, with 7 bases between them. Germline V gene data show CDR1 as MNHEY and CDR2 as SVGAGI. The CDR3 region has the DNA TGTGCCAGCAGTTACTTGGGGGAGAACACTGAAGCTTTCTTT. Translated: CASSYLGENTEAFF.

This chain joins TRBV25-1 and TRBJ2-5, with a weak D call TRBD2 (6 bases). CDR1 and CDR2 from the germline V gene are MGHDK and SYGVNS. Trimming pared 1 base from V and 3 bases from J, leaving 9 bases between. This CDR3 spans 14 amino acids. CDR3 DNA: TGTGCCAGCAGTGAATCGGGAGATAAAGAGACCCAGTACTTC. Amino acids: CASSESGDKETQYF.

V is TRBV4-3 and J is TRBJ1-6, with D maybe TRBD1 (5 bases). The CDR3 spans 16 residues. The germline gives CDR1 LGHNA, CDR2 YSLEER. The V end lost 6 bases, the J end lost 6 bases, and 18 bases lay between the germline ends. This CDR3 reads CASRKVEGLPNSPLHF. As DNA, the CDR3 is TGCGCCAGCAGAAAGGTCGAGGGGCTACCTAATTCACCCCTCCACTTT.